This T cell receptor beta chain derives from a study of spatial heterogeneity in lung cancer. Study-wide context: Among detected sequences, beta-chain ones consistently exceeded alpha-chain ones in number.

From the 5' RACE reads, TCRdb called clonotypes with MiXCR, one entry per CDR3 protein. The sample lists some 44,000 distinct CDR3 sequences; approximately 13% were seen once. This CDR3 has 17 amino acids. Looked up from germline, CDR1 is LGHNA and CDR2 is YSLEER. Trimming left V 0 bases short and J 2 bases short, with 13 bases between. As for time point: sample taken at primary tumor resection. No cells were sorted before sequencing. The whole RNA sequenced was extracted from tumor, nontumor lung or frozen PBMC. This receptor was obtained from a male donor with early-stage non-small cell lung cancer. The rearrangement joins TRBV4-3 to TRBJ2-2; D could derive from TRBD1 or TRBD2 (6 bases each). The sequenced sample was PBMCs, obtained at surgery. For the CDR3, the DNA is TGCGCCAGCAGCCAAGATCGGCCGGGGGCAAACACCGGGGAGCTGTTTTTT. Encoded protein: CASSQDRPGANTGELFF.